This paragraph covers one TCR beta chain sequence. This sample is part of a study of blood T cells in healthy people across ages. Germline V gene data show CDR1 as MNHEY and CDR2 as SVGEGT. The V end lost 3 bases, the J end lost 9 bases, and 12 bases lay between the germline ends. The CDR3 loop spans 13 amino acids. Using a J-beta primer mix together with a sample-barcoded 5' primer, a second PCR was run for about 6 to 11 cycles. CDR3-containing paired-end reads numbering at least 2.5 million came from each sample. TCRdb passed the 5' RACE reads through MiXCR, listing each CDR3 protein once. The sample has around 870,000 distinct CDR3 sequences, under 30% seen once.

This sequence originates from a woman aged 80 or older in good health. This rearrangement joins TRBV6-2 or TRBV6-3 to TRBJ2-1; possible D gene TRBD2, 6 bases. Sequenced material: blood. This CDR3 is CASSYAAEGEQFF. CDR3 DNA: TGTGCCAGCAGTTATGCAGCGGAGGGTGAGCAGTTCTTC.